A single sample is the source of the 15 T cell receptor beta chains below, sequenced in a study of blood T cell repertoires in COVID-19. Some clones are missing from TCRdb's copy, which holds only in-frame ones; the method was immunoSEQ multiplex PCR. The table has a few hundred thousand clones, 83% seen once. The material sequenced was peripheral blood. The source is a woman under 40 with COVID-19, enrolled during active disease.

The rearrangement uses TRBV29-1 and TRBJ2-1, with 11 bases fitting TRBD2. The CDR3 runs to 15 residues. Germline CDR1 is SQVTM and CDR2 is ANQGSEA. After removal of 6 bases from V and 9 bases from J, the junction contained 13 bases not matched to a gene. CDR3 sequence (DNA): TGCAGCGTCGCGGGACTAGCGGAACCGACTAGTGAGCAGTTCTTC. Translating gives CSVAGLAEPTSEQFF.

This clone came up once. The V and J genes are TRBV7-9 and TRBJ2-1; TRBD2 aligns across 10 bases. Per the germline V gene, CDR1 is SEHNR and CDR2 is FQNEAQ (reference sequence). The length of the CDR3 is 15 residues. The J segment lost 12 bases and the V segment lost 0 bases, leaving 8 bases of the junction unmatched. CDR3 DNA sequence: TGTGCCAGCAGCTTAGCTCGTCTAGCGGGGGCCAGGCAGTTCTTC. Its translation: CASSLARLAGARQFF. The whole variable domain, remainder taken from reference TRBV7-9 and TRBJ2-1, is DTGVSQNPRHKITKRGQNVTFRCDPISEHNRLYWYRQTLGQGPEFLTYFQNEAQLEKSRLLSDRFSAERPKGSFSTLEIQRTEQGDSAMYLCASSLARLAGARQFFGPGTRLTVL.

The chain employs TRBV5-6 and TRBJ2-1; D perhaps matches TRBD1 (6 bases). The CDR3 spans 15 residues. The germline gives CDR1 SGHDT, CDR2 YYEEEE. V was cut by 0 bases and J by 4 bases, with 11 bases left in between. CDR3 loop: CASSLAVQGYNEQFF. The CDR3 DNA is TGTGCCAGCAGCTTGGCGGTGCAGGGGTACAATGAGCAGTTCTTC. Full variable domain (outside the CDR3, taken from reference TRBV5-6 and TRBJ2-1): DAGVTQSPTHLIKTRGQQVTLRCSPKSGHDTVSWYQQALGQGPQFIFQYYEEEERQRGNFPDRFSGHQFPNYSSELNVNALLLGDSALYLCASSLAVQGYNEQFFGPGTRLTVL.

This chain links TRBV14 with TRBJ2-5; a weak D match, TRBD2 (5 bases). This CDR3 contains 14 residues. Germline V gene data show CDR1 as SGHDN and CDR2 as FVKESK. Trimming removed 4 bases from V and 7 bases from J, with 16 bases in between. The CDR3 loop is CASSRVGSRGTQYF. CDR3 DNA sequence: TGTGCCAGCAGCCGGGTAGGATCACGGGGGACCCAGTACTTC.

V usage is TRBV4-3 and J usage is TRBJ2-6; TRBD1 agrees at 7 bases. Unmatched junction bases numbered 9, after V lost 6 bases and J lost 1 base. Germline CDR1 LGHNA, CDR2 YSLEER. CDR3 length: 17 residues. CDR3 in DNA: TGCGCCAGCAGTCCTTCTCTACAGGGGTCTGGGGCCAACGTCCTGACTTTC. The encoded protein is CASSPSLQGSGANVLTF.

V is TRBV30 and J is TRBJ1-6; D not certain. V was shortened by 6 bases and J by 5 bases, with 8 bases between the two germline ends. Germline loops: CDR1 GTSNPN, CDR2 SVGIG (reference sequence). The CDR3 is 12 residues long. This CDR3 reads CACYSNNSPLHF. DNA for the CDR3: TGTGCCTGCTATTCTAATAATTCACCCCTCCACTTT.

This chain connects TRBV11-1 to TRBJ1-1; a weak D match, TRBD1 (5 bases). The V end lost 4 bases, the J end lost 5 bases, and 11 bases lay between the germline ends. The CDR3 extends over 13 amino acids. Germline CDR1 is SGHAT and CDR2 is FQDESV (reference sequence). In DNA form, the CDR3 reads TGTGCCAGCAGCTCCAGGGTAGGGACTGAAGCTTTCTTT. Its protein is CASSSRVGTEAFF.

This sequence joins TRBV6-6 and TRBJ2-5; the D gene is possibly TRBD2 (5 bases). CDR1 is MNHNY and CDR2 is SVGAGI in the germline V gene (reference sequence). The CDR3 length is 14 residues. V was cut by 6 bases and J by 1 base, with 12 bases left in between. CDR3 bases: TGTGCCAGCAGCACCGGAGGACCCCAAGAGACCCAGTACTTC. Its translation is CASSTGGPQETQYF.

The chain has TRBV9 and TRBJ2-3; D might be TRBD1 (6 bases). Germline CDR1 and CDR2: SGDLS and YYNGEE. This CDR3 has 15 amino acids. V was pared by 0 bases and J by 6 bases, with 14 bases between. Here the CDR3 reads CASSVVNRTGDTQYF. The CDR3 region has the DNA TGTGCCAGCAGCGTAGTGAATAGAACAGGGGATACGCAGTATTTT.

The J gene is TRBJ2-1, the V gene TRBV6-6; D might be TRBD1 (6 bases). Trimming shortened V by 6 bases and J by 9 bases, and 21 bases separated the two germline ends. CDR3 length: 15 residues. The V gene's germline CDR1 is MNHNY and CDR2 SVGAGI (reference sequence). The CDR3 loop reads CASSPSGTTWGEQFF. The CDR3 nucleotides are TGTGCCAGCAGCCCCTCGGGGACAACCTGGGGTGAGCAGTTCTTC.

In its sample, this clone was seen once. V and J are TRBV2 and TRBJ2-5; 11 nucleotides match TRBD2. V shed 4 bases, J shed 7 bases, and the junction held 14 bases outside the gene matches. This CDR3 comprises 17 residues. Germline V lookup: CDR1 SNHLY, CDR2 FYNNEI. The DNA of the CDR3 is TGTGCCAGCAGTGGGCTAGCGGGAGGTTTTTCAGAGGGGACCCAGTACTTC. It is translated as CASSGLAGGFSEGTQYF.

The chain employs TRBV7-2 and TRBJ2-7; TRBD2 aligns across 16 bases. After removal of 3 bases from V and 4 bases from J, the junction contained 6 bases not matched to a gene. Per germline, CDR1 SGHTA and CDR2 FQGNSA. There are 17 residues in the CDR3. In nucleotides, the CDR3 is TGTGCCAGCAGCTTGGGACTAGCGGGAGGGCTAAGGTACGAGCAGTACTTC. The encoded protein is CASSLGLAGGLRYEQYF.

This sequence joins TRBV4-2 and TRBJ2-7; 14 bases line up with TRBD2. Germline V gene lookup returns CDR1 LGHNA and CDR2 YNFKEQ. The V gene end was trimmed by 4 bases and the J gene end by 4 bases; junction bases not matched to a gene: 12. The CDR3 covers 18 residues. CDR3 coding DNA: TGTGCCAGCAGCCTGAATACCGGGACTAGCGGGAGAGGTTACGAGCAGTACTTC. Translation: CASSLNTGTSGRGYEQYF.

The chain combines TRBV5-3 with TRBJ1-2; D is ambiguous. TRBV5-3 is an ORF; its function is uncertain. The CDR3 extends over 13 amino acids. With 0 bases removed from V and 4 bases from J, the gap between germline ends came to 7 bases. This chain's CDR3 is CARSLVGSYGYTF. The DNA of the CDR3 is TGTGCCAGAAGCTTGGTAGGGAGCTATGGCTACACCTTC.

V and J are TRBV6-5 and TRBJ2-7; 11 bases line up with TRBD2. Germline values: CDR1 MNHEY, CDR2 SVGAGI. The CDR3 covers 14 residues. V dropped 10 bases and J dropped 6; count of bases not matched to a gene: 11. CDR3 protein: CATRVRTSGFEQYF. CDR3 DNA: TGTGCCACAAGGGTGAGGACTAGCGGGTTCGAGCAGTACTTC.